This T cell receptor (beta chain) was obtained from a study of shared clonotypes between healthy human individuals (dated by TCRdb to 2019 to 2021). In the study overall: The cohort included three men and two women between 18 and 49 years of age. To increase sequencing depth and limit assay-specific biases, TCR repertoire library preparation and sequencing were carried out by different laboratories using diverse techniques. Leukapheresis yielded between about 0.85 and 9.5 billion PBMCs per donor. For each donor, CD4 naive and CD4 memory were each given three plates, CD8 naive was given two plates, and CD8 memory was given one plate. To estimate repertoire size and how much clonotypes are shared between individuals, the study performed deep sequencing of blood TCR repertoires from a few healthy adults. Results and caveats for the whole study, not just this receptor: Higher generation probabilities were observed for clonotypes shared by all four sorted-subset donors than for non-shared clonotypes. Even with the large sequencing depth, rarefaction of the sorted-subset datasets indicated that sequencing was incomplete. The genetic and exposure-history diversity represented was limited by the small number of donors. Across four donors, approximately 4.6% of naive CD4, approximately 3.6% of naive CD8, 2% to 2.5% of memory CD4, and approximately 0.4% of memory CD8 clonotypes were shared. Pairwise subsampling indicated that sequencing depth was expected to affect the degree of clonotype sharing among donors. Naive subsets generally had larger estimated clonotype richness than memory subsets. Only blood was sampled, and tissue TCR repertoires likely differ from those in blood.

CDR1 and CDR2 are drawn from the germline V gene: SGHAT, FQNNGV. V loses 5 bases, J loses 5 bases, and the germline ends lie 3 bases apart. The CDR3 spans 11 residues, from the cysteine through the phenylalanine. Left in the record is the CDR3 DNA by itself, 33 bases read in frame from the first base. About this clone itself: Its antigen has not been determined. Base qualities are not provided; no much larger clone lies one nucleotide away.

Healthy HIV-negative adults with no recently reported acute infections or vaccinations were included as donors. Every donor was a Caucasian adult living in Nashville, Tennessee, USA. Magnetic negative selection was used to enrich CD4+ T cells, after which naive cells were positively selected on CD45RA and the negative fraction became the memory subset. After blood collection by leukapheresis, PBMCs were isolated using Ficoll-Histopaque density gradient centrifugation and then cryopreserved in the vapor phase of liquid nitrogen. Purity and quantity of every magnetically sorted T cell population were checked by analytical flow cytometry. Genomic DNA was isolated from every sorted fraction and measured by UV absorbance on a Nanodrop 2000c. Using the deep immunoSEQ assay, TCR CDR3 regions were amplified from genomic DNA by multiplex PCR. Genomic DNA extracted from each cell subset was distributed evenly over all wells of several immunoSEQ 96-well plates, and each plate served as one replicate. Each replicate PCR for sorted subsets received 150 to 250 ng genomic DNA, equal to tens of thousands of T cell genomes. The purified libraries were quantified using a Qubit 3.0 fluorometer, sized with a Bioanalyzer 2100, and then quantified again using the KAPA Library Quantification kit. Every immunoSEQ 96-well plate was sequenced on a separate single-read 150-cycle Illumina NextSeq 550 flow cell. In the original analysis: Because the immunoSEQ output included only junctional sequences and no quality scores, the filtering could not be the same as the filtering used for full-length reads. To assign V/J genes and CDR3, sequences were annotated using PyIR, a Python wrapper for IgBLAST v1.9, with IMGT germline references. Reads were filtered out if the reads had weak V/J assignments (E-value above 1e-6), no CDR3, stop codons, out-of-frame junctions, or ambiguous translated residues. V3J clonotypes were defined as sequences sharing an identical inferred V gene, J gene, and CDR3 amino acid sequence. Percentage overlap between repertoires was calculated by dividing the number of shared unique clonotypes by the size of the smaller repertoire. Three approaches were used to assess repertoire richness: RTK rarefaction, the Chao1 estimator, and Recon v2.1 estimates of unobserved clonotypes. Generation probabilities were computed with OLGA for all TCRbeta clonotypes obtained by the gDNA method from four donors. As stored in TCRdb, this immuneACCESS dataset retains in-frame rearrangements with V and J assigned. A fraction of the clones does not appear; measured against another copy, unresolved V genes explain less than half of the discrepancy, and the remainder lacks a known reason. The V and J calls and clone size were taken over from that table, and D and trimming were inferred from the DNA. The sample contains roughly 2.5 million clones, 90% to 95% of them found a single time. About 0.13% of the sample comes from the top ten.

The sample was naive CD4+ T cells sorted from blood. In light of the paper, this sample's cell subset or site label describes: CD45RA+ positively selected. The source of this sequence is a young man in good health. The sequence is built from TRBV11-2 and TRBJ1-4; a confident D gene designation cannot be given. CDR3 reads: CASSANEKLFF. The nucleotide sequence reads TGTGCCAGCAGCGCCAATGAAAAACTGTTTTTT.